A selection of T cell receptor beta chains follows, all from one sample in a study of identifying expanded T cells in peripheral blood. Profiled with immunoSEQ multiplex PCR; TCRdb holds only in-frame clones, not every one. The sample shows roughly 100,000 clones, around 85% of them seen only once. Material for sequencing was blood. The receptor set was obtained from a person between 18 and 75 years old in good health. CDR3s include the opening cysteine and the closing phenylalanine or tryptophan. Fields, in order: clone size, D gene, CDR3 length, J gene, V gene, CDR3 protein, CDR3 DNA. A D gene is named only where the DNA matches it firmly. Clone size is given for some rows only: seen once, a few or many times, or a class if the clone is expanded.

>once|-|13|TRBJ2-3|TRBV7-9
CASSLGLTDTQYF
TGTGCCAGCAGCTTAGGGTTGACGGATACGCAGTATTTT
>-|-|13|TRBJ2-1|TRBV5-8
CASSAFQVNEQFF
TGTGCCAGCAGCGCCTTTCAAGTCAATGAGCAGTTCTTC
>-|-|11|TRBJ1-1|TRBV20-1
CSARPAVQAFF
TGCAGTGCTAGGCCCGCCGTCCAAGCTTTCTTT
>-|-|14|TRBJ1-6|TRBV5-1
CASSLGNGNSPLHF
TGCGCCAGCAGCCTAGGTAATGGTAATTCACCCCTCCACTTT
>-|-|15|TRBJ2-2|TRBV30
CAWSVSRAHTGELFF
TGTGCCTGGAGTGTCAGCAGGGCACACACCGGGGAGCTGTTTTTT
>once|-|14|TRBJ1-1|TRBV18
CASSPPGTNTEAFF
TGTGCCAGCTCACCCCCAGGGACCAACACTGAAGCTTTCTTT
>few|TRBD1|15|TRBJ1-6|TRBV18
CASSPQGQLNSPLHF
TGTGCCAGCTCACCTCAGGGACAGCTTAATTCACCCCTCCACTTT
>-|-|17|TRBJ1-5|TRBV7-2
CASSLDLGPRGNQPQHF
TGTGCCAGCAGCTTAGACTTGGGTCCCCGGGGCAATCAGCCCCAGCATTTT
>-|-|15|TRBJ1-4|TRBV29-1
CSVEDGIRGREKLFF
TGCAGCGTTGAAGACGGTATTCGGGGGAGGGAAAAACTGTTTTTT
>-|-|15|TRBJ2-7|TRBV15
CATSRETSEDYEQYF
TGTGCCACCAGCAGAGAGACGAGTGAGGATTACGAGCAGTACTTC
>-|TRBD1|14|TRBJ2-7|TRBV6-1
CASSAGTGSYEQYF
TGTGCCAGCAGTGCCGGGACAGGGTCCTACGAGCAGTACTTC
>-|-|16|TRBJ2-1|TRBV5-4
CASSTGGAASYNEQFF
TGTGCCAGCAGCACAGGGGGGGCCGCCTCCTACAATGAGCAGTTCTTC
>-|-|15|TRBJ2-3|TRBV7-6
CASSLEASSTDTQYF
TGTGCCAGCAGCTTAGAGGCATCTAGCACAGATACGCAGTATTTT
>-|TRBD1|14|TRBJ2-5|TRBV13
CASSGQGSRETQYF
TGTGCCAGCAGCGGACAGGGGTCTCGGGAGACCCAGTACTTC
>-|-|14|TRBJ2-1|TRBV28
CASSARRPYNEQFF
TGTGCCAGCAGTGCCCGTCGTCCCTACAATGAGCAGTTCTTC
>-|TRBD1|14|TRBJ1-4|TRBV2
CASSLTGGGGKLFF
TGTGCCAGCAGTTTAACAGGGGGCGGTGGAAAACTGTTTTTT
>-|-|14|TRBJ2-2|TRBV28
CASSLEPITGELFF
TGTGCCAGCAGTTTAGAACCCATCACCGGGGAGCTGTTTTTT
>-|-|15|TRBJ2-7|TRBV28
CASSPPLGGPYEQYF
TGTGCCAGCAGTCCCCCTTTGGGGGGACCCTACGAGCAGTACTTC
>-|-|16|TRBJ2-7|TRBV5-1
CASSSAGASGRYEQYF
TGCGCCAGCAGCTCGGCGGGGGCGTCTGGCCGGTACGAGCAGTACTTC
>-|-|12|TRBJ1-4|TRBV7-2
CASSRGNEKLFF
TGTGCCAGCAGCCGGGGGAATGAAAAACTGTTTTTT
>-|-|12|TRBJ2-3|TRBV11-2
CASSFSTDTQYF
TGTGCCAGCAGCTTTTCAACAGATACGCAGTATTTT
>-|TRBD1|16|TRBJ1-3|TRBV7-9
CASSPGTGRTGNTIYF
TGTGCCAGCAGCCCGGGGACAGGGCGAACTGGAAACACCATATATTTT